Listed below are T cell receptor beta chains from one sample, sequenced in a study of blood T cells in healthy people across ages. Each CDR3 protein is one row after TCRdb ran MiXCR on the 5' RACE reads. This table holds hundreds of thousands of distinct CDR3 sequences, about 61% found once. Sequencing input: blood. All receptors come from a man in his forties or fifties in good health. CDR3s include the opening cysteine and the closing phenylalanine or tryptophan. The D gene is left open where the match is weak. Clone size is given for some rows only: seen once, a few or many times, or a class if the clone is expanded.

clone size: few
J gene: TRBJ2-3
D gene: TRBD1
V gene: TRBV4-1
CDR3 DNA: TGCGCCAGCAGCCAAGCCTCAGGGGGCGGGAGCACAGATACGCAGTATTTT
CDR3 protein: CASSQASGGGSTDTQYF

clone size: -
J gene: TRBJ2-5
D gene: -
V gene: TRBV10-2
CDR3 DNA: TGCGCCAGCTTGAGAGGGGGAGACGAGGGAGAGACCCAGTACTTC
CDR3 protein: CASLRGGDEGETQYF

clone size: few
J gene: TRBJ1-5
D gene: -
V gene: TRBV7-2
CDR3 DNA: TGTGCCAGCAGCTTAGATTACAATTCATATCAGCCCCAGCATTTT
CDR3 protein: CASSLDYNSYQPQHF

clone size: few
J gene: TRBJ2-3
D gene: -
V gene: TRBV20-1
CDR3 DNA: TGCAGGGGTGGGGTCGCGGGACCATCGCAGTATTTT
CDR3 protein: CRGGVAGPSQYF

clone size: few
J gene: TRBJ2-7
D gene: TRBD2
V gene: TRBV20-1
CDR3 DNA: TGCAGTGCTAGTTGGGAGGGACCCTACGAGCAGTACTTC
CDR3 protein: CSASWEGPYEQYF

clone size: -
J gene: TRBJ2-7
D gene: TRBD1
V gene: TRBV4-1
CDR3 DNA: TGCGCCAGCAGCGACCGGACAGGGGGTAACTACGAGCAGTACTTC
CDR3 protein: CASSDRTGGNYEQYF

clone size: -
J gene: TRBJ2-1
D gene: -
V gene: TRBV29-1
CDR3 DNA: TGCAGCGTTGCCAGGGGGGCCTACAATGAGCAGTTCTTC
CDR3 protein: CSVARGAYNEQFF

clone size: -
J gene: TRBJ1-6
D gene: -
V gene: TRBV12-3/TRBV12-4
CDR3 DNA: TGTGCCAGCAGTCCCTCATCTAGACCCCTCCACTTT
CDR3 protein: CASSPSSRPLHF

clone size: few
J gene: TRBJ2-7
D gene: -
V gene: TRBV5-5
CDR3 DNA: TGTGCCAGCACCAACCCGACAGCAGGGATCTACGAGCAGTACTTC
CDR3 protein: CASTNPTAGIYEQYF

clone size: -
J gene: TRBJ2-7
D gene: TRBD1
V gene: TRBV7-2
CDR3 DNA: TGTGCCAGCAGCTTAGAGTGGGACAGGAGCTACGAGCAGTACTTC
CDR3 protein: CASSLEWDRSYEQYF

clone size: -
J gene: TRBJ2-6
D gene: -
V gene: TRBV6-1
CDR3 DNA: TGTGCCAGCGCCAGCAGGGGCCTGCACTTTCCTGGGGCCAACGTCCTGACTTTC
CDR3 protein: CASASRGLHFPGANVLTF

clone size: -
J gene: TRBJ2-1
D gene: TRBD2
V gene: TRBV3-1
CDR3 DNA: TGTGCCAGCAGCCAAGAATCGAGACTAGCGGGGATCAGGAATGAGCAGTTCTTC
CDR3 protein: CASSQESRLAGIRNEQFF

clone size: -
J gene: TRBJ2-1
D gene: -
V gene: TRBV5-1
CDR3 DNA: TGCGCCAGCACGGCGGACTACAATGAGCAGTTCTTC
CDR3 protein: CASTADYNEQFF

clone size: -
J gene: TRBJ2-4
D gene: -
V gene: TRBV3-1
CDR3 DNA: TGTGCCAGCAGTCCACAGGGAGCTACCAAAAACATTCAGTACTTC
CDR3 protein: CASSPQGATKNIQYF

clone size: few
J gene: TRBJ2-7
D gene: -
V gene: TRBV7-2
CDR3 DNA: TGTGCCAGCAGGGAGGGAATTTTGCCCTACGAGCAGTACTTC
CDR3 protein: CASREGILPYEQYF

clone size: -
J gene: TRBJ2-6
D gene: -
V gene: TRBV14
CDR3 DNA: TGTGCCAGCAGCCTTCGGGACACCGGGGCCAACGTCCTGACTTTC
CDR3 protein: CASSLRDTGANVLTF

clone size: -
J gene: TRBJ2-5
D gene: -
V gene: TRBV18
CDR3 DNA: TGTGCCAGCTCACCAAGTGAAGAGACCCAGTACTTC
CDR3 protein: CASSPSEETQYF

clone size: -
J gene: TRBJ1-5
D gene: -
V gene: TRBV18
CDR3 DNA: TGTGCCAGCTCAACGGGACGAGACAATCAGCCCCAGCATTTT
CDR3 protein: CASSTGRDNQPQHF

clone size: -
J gene: TRBJ2-5
D gene: TRBD2
V gene: TRBV2
CDR3 DNA: TGTGCCAGCAGTGCGTGGGGACTAGCGGGGATGACCCAGTACTTC
CDR3 protein: CASSAWGLAGMTQYF

clone size: many
J gene: TRBJ2-3
D gene: TRBD1
V gene: TRBV5-7
CDR3 DNA: TGTGCCAGCAGCATCGCGACAGGGGAGAGGCACACAGATACGCAGTATTTT
CDR3 protein: CASSIATGERHTDTQYF

clone size: -
J gene: TRBJ2-5
D gene: -
V gene: TRBV10-3
CDR3 DNA: TGTGCCACCCTAAAGGGAATCCAAGAGACCCAGTACTTC
CDR3 protein: CATLKGIQETQYF

clone size: -
J gene: TRBJ1-5
D gene: -
V gene: TRBV6-6
CDR3 DNA: TGTGCCAGCAGTTACTCGGATGCAGGGAGCAATCAGCCCCAGCATTTT
CDR3 protein: CASSYSDAGSNQPQHF

clone size: -
J gene: TRBJ2-7
D gene: TRBD1
V gene: TRBV3-1
CDR3 DNA: TGTGCCAGTAGTCCAGGGACAGGGCCCTACGAGCAGTACTTC
CDR3 protein: CASSPGTGPYEQYF